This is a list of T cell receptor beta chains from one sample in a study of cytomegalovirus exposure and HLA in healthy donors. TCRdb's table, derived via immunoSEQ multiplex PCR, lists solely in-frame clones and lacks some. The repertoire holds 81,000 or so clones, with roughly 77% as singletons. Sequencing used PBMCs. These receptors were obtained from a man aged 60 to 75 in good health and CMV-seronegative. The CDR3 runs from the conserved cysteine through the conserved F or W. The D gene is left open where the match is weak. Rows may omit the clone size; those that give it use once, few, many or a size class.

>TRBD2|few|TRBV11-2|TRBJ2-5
CASSPGLAGGPTKTQYF
TGTGCCAGCAGCCCGGGGCTAGCGGGGGGGCCCACGAAGACCCAGTACTTC
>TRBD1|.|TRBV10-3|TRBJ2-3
CAISLRQGARDTQYF
TGTGCCATCAGCCTACGACAGGGGGCGCGAGATACGCAGTATTTT
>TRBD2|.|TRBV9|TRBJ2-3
CASNPGGAVGLGTDTQYF
TGTGCCAGCAACCCGGGGGGGGCGGTCGGGTTAGGCACAGATACGCAGTATTTT
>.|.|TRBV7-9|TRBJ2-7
CASSVGGKPYEQYF
TGTGCCAGCAGCGTAGGAGGAAAGCCCTACGAGCAGTACTTC
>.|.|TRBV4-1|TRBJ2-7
CASSPTGVEQYF
TGCGCCAGCAGCCCGACGGGGGTCGAGCAGTACTTC
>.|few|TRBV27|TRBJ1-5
CASSLTGQPQHF
TGTGCCAGCAGTTTAACGGGACAGCCCCAGCATTTT
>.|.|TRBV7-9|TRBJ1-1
CASSPLGSSNTEAFF
TGTGCCAGCAGCCCCCTGGGCAGCTCGAACACTGAAGCTTTCTTT
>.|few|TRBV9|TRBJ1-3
CASSVEAGISGNTIYF
TGTGCCAGCAGCGTAGAAGCCGGGATCTCTGGAAACACCATATATTTT
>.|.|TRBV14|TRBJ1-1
CASSRTGVVGTEAFF
TGTGCCAGCAGCCGGACGGGGGTCGTGGGCACTGAAGCTTTCTTT
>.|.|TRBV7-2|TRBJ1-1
CASSLTVRTEAFF
TGTGCCAGCAGCTTGACAGTAAGGACTGAAGCTTTCTTT
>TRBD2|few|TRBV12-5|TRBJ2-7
CASGLISGGEGEQYF
TGTGCTAGTGGTTTGATAAGCGGGGGGGAGGGAGAGCAGTACTTC
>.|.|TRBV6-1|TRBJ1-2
CASSPAGLYEGYTF
TGTGCCAGCAGTCCGGCAGGGCTCTACGAAGGCTACACCTTC
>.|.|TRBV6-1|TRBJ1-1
CASSAGMNTEAFF
TGTGCCAGCAGTGCGGGTATGAACACTGAAGCTTTCTTT
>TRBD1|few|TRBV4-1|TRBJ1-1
CASSQVGAGGRMETEAFF
TGCGCCAGCAGCCAAGTCGGTGCAGGGGGTAGGATGGAGACTGAAGCTTTCTTT
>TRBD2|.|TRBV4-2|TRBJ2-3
CASSPGLAGTDTQYF
TGTGCCAGCAGCCCAGGTCTAGCGGGGACAGATACGCAGTATTTT
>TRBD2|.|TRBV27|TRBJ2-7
CASSLSPPSGGAYEQYF
TGTGCCAGCAGTTTATCCCCCCCTAGCGGGGGGGCTTACGAGCAGTACTTC
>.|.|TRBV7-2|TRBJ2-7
CASSRGAGEQYF
TGTGCCAGCAGCCGGGGGGCCGGCGAGCAGTACTTC
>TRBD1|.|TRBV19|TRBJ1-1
CASSMDRAGTEAFF
TGTGCCAGTAGTATGGACAGGGCGGGCACTGAAGCTTTCTTT
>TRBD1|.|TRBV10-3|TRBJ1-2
CAISEQGPAGYGYTF
TGTGCCATCAGTGAACAGGGGCCCGCTGGCTATGGCTACACCTTC
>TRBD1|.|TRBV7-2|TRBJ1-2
CASTPDRIYGYTF
TGTGCCAGCACCCCGGACAGGATCTATGGCTACACCTTC
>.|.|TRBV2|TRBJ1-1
CASGSEVVNTEAFF
TGTGCCAGCGGCTCCGAGGTGGTGAACACTGAAGCTTTCTTT
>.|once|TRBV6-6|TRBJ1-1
CDWHTEAFF
TGTGATTGGCACACTGAAGCTTTCTTT
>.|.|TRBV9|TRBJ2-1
CASSGLSINEQFF
TGTGCCAGCAGCGGACTTTCGATCAATGAGCAGTTCTTC
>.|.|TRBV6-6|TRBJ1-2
CASSIQGGIYGYTF
TGTGCCAGCAGCATACAGGGTGGGATCTATGGCTACACCTTC
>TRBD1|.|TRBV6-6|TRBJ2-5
CASSRYYRGETQYF
TGTGCCAGCAGCCGATACTACAGGGGAGAGACCCAGTACTTC
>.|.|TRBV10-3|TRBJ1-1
CAISPGARGTEAFF
TGTGCCATCAGTCCAGGGGCACGGGGCACTGAAGCTTTCTTT
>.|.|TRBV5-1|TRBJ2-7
CASSLPAYEQYF
TGCGCCAGCAGCTTGCCGGCCTACGAGCAGTACTTC
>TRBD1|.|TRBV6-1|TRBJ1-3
CASSPTGGNTIYF
TGTGCCAGCAGCCCGACAGGGGGAAACACCATATATTTT
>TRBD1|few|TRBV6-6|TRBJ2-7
CASRNTGGHEQYF
TGTGCCAGCAGAAATACAGGGGGCCACGAGCAGTACTTC
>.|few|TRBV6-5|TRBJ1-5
CASSSGLTGQPQHF
TGTGCCAGCAGTTCCGGACTGACTGGTCAGCCCCAGCATTTT
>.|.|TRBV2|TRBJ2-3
CASSTRVGGTDTQYF
TGTGCCAGCAGTACCCGGGTTGGGGGGACAGATACGCAGTATTTT
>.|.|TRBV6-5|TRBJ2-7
CASTRGYEQYF
TGTGCCAGCACACGGGGCTACGAGCAGTACTTC
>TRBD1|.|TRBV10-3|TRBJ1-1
CAISGTGRNTEAFF
TGTGCCATCAGTGGGACAGGGAGGAACACTGAAGCTTTCTTT
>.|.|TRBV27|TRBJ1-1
CASSSGGVGTEAFF
TGTGCCAGCAGTTCCGGGGGGGTGGGCACTGAAGCTTTCTTT
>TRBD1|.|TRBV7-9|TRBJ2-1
CASSLNRGLYNEQFF
TGTGCCAGCAGCTTAAACAGGGGATTATACAATGAGCAGTTCTTC
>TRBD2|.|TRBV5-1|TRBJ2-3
CASSFNLAETDTQYF
TGCGCCAGCAGCTTTAATCTAGCGGAGACAGATACGCAGTATTTT
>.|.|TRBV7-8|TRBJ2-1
CASSLAVQGYNEQFF
TGTGCCAGCAGCTTAGCGGTTCAGGGCTACAATGAGCAGTTCTTC
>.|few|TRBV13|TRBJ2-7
CASSSLRFGVTGAYEQYF
TGTGCCAGCAGCTCTCTAAGGTTCGGGGTGACAGGAGCCTACGAGCAGTACTTC
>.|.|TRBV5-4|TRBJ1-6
CASSTDRLYNSPLHF
TGTGCCAGCAGCACCGACAGACTTTATAATTCACCCCTCCACTTT
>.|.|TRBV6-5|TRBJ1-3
CASSYKVGGNTIYF
TGTGCCAGCAGTTACAAAGTGGGCGGAAACACCATATATTTT
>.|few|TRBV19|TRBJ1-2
CASSTQNSYGYTF
TGTGCCAGTAGTACCCAGAACAGCTATGGCTACACCTTC
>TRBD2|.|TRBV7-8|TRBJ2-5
CASSRGAGGFEETQYF
TGTGCCAGCAGCCGTGGGGCGGGGGGGTTTGAGGAGACCCAGTACTTC
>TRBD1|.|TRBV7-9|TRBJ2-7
CSSSPGQGAWGDEQYF
TGTTCCAGCAGCCCCGGACAGGGGGCGTGGGGCGACGAGCAGTACTTC
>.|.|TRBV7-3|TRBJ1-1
CASSPDSGTEAFF
TGTGCCAGCAGCCCCGACAGCGGGACTGAAGCTTTCTTT
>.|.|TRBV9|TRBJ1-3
CASSPRDISGNTIYF
TGTGCCAGCAGCCCACGGGACATCTCTGGAAACACCATATATTTT
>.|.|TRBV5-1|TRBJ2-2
CASSLWGPGELFF
TGCGCCAGCAGTTTATGGGGGCCCGGGGAGCTGTTTTTT
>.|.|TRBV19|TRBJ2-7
CATRGSYEQYF
TGTGCCACCAGGGGCTCCTACGAGCAGTACTTC
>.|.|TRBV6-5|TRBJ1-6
CASSYDGGSSPLHF
TGTGCCAGCAGTTACGATGGAGGGAGTTCACCCCTCCACTTT
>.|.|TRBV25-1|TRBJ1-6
CASSGGESYNSPLHF
TGTGCCAGCAGTGGGGGGGAGTCCTATAATTCACCCCTCCACTTT
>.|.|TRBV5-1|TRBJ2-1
CASSLVGVAAYNEQFF
TGCGCCAGCAGCCTGGTCGGGGTAGCAGCCTACAATGAGCAGTTCTTC
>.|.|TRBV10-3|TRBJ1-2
CAISVAPERYTF
TGTGCCATCAGTGTGGCCCCGGAGCGCTACACCTTC
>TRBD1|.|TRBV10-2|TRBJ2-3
CASRDRGYTQYF
TGCGCCAGCAGGGACAGGGGCTATACGCAGTATTTT
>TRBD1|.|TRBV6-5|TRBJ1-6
CASTNRGQSPLHF
TGTGCCAGCACCAACAGGGGGCAATCACCCCTCCACTTT
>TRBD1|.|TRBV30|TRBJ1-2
CAWSPQGAGGYTF
TGTGCCTGGAGTCCCCAGGGGGCGGGCGGCTACACCTTC
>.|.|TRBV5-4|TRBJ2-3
CASSSHLSSTDTQYF
TGTGCCAGCAGTTCCCATCTATCTAGCACAGATACGCAGTATTTT
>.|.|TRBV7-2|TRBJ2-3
CASSLVGPLPQYF
TGTGCCAGCAGCTTAGTGGGGCCGCTTCCGCAGTATTTT